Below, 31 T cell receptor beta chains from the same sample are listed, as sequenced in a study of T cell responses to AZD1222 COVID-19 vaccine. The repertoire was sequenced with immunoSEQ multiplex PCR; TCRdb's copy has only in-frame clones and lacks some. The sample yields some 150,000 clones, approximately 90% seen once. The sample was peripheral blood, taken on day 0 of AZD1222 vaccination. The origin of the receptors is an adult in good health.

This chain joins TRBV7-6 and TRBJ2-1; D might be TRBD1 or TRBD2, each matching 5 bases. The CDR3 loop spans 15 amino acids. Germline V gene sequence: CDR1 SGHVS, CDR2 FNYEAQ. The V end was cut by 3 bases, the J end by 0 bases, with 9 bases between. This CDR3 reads CASSLAGSSYNEQFF. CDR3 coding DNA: TGTGCCAGCAGCTTGGCAGGGAGCTCCTACAATGAGCAGTTCTTC. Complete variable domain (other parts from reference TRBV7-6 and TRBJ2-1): GAGVSQSPRYKVTKRGQDVALRCDPISGHVSLYWYRQALGQGPEFLTYFNYEAQQDKSGLPNDRFSAERPEGSISTLTIQRTEQRDSAMYRCASSLAGSSYNEQFFGPGTRLTVL.

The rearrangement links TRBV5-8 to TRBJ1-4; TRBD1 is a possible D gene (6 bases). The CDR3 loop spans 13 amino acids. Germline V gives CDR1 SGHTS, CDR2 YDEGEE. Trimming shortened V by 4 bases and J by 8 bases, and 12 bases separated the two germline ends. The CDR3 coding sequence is TGTGCCAGCAGCCGTACAGGGTGGGAAAAACTGTTTTTT. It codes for CASSRTGWEKLFF.

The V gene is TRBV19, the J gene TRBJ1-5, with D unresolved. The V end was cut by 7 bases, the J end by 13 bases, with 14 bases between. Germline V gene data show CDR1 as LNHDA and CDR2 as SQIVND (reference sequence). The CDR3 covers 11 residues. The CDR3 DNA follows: TGTGCCAGTACAGCCAGGCGAAAACAGCATTTT. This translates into CASTARRKQHF.

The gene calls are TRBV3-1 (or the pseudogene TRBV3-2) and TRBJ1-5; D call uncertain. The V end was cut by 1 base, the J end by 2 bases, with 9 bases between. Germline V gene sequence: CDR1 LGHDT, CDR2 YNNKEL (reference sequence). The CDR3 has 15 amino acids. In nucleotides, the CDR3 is TGTGCCAGCAGCCAAGGGGTGGAGGGCAATCAGCCCCAGCATTTT. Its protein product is CASSQGVEGNQPQHF.

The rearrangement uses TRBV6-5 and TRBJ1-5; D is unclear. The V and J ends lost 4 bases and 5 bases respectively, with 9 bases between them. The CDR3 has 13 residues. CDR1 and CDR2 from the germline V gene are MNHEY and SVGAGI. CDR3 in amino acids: CASSLYSYQPQHF. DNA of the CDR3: TGTGCCAGCAGTTTGTACAGTTATCAGCCCCAGCATTTT.

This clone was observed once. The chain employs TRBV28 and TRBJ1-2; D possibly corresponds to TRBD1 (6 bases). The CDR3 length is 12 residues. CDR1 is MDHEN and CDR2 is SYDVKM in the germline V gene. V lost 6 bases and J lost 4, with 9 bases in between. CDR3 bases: TGTGCCAGCAGCTCGGACAGCTATGGCTACACCTTC. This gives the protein CASSSDSYGYTF.

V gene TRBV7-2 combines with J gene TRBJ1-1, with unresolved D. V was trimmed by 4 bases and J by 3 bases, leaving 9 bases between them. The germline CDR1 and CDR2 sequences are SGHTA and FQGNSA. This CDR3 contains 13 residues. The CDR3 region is CASSSIGDTEAFF. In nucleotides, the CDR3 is TGTGCCAGCAGCTCCATCGGGGACACTGAAGCTTTCTTT. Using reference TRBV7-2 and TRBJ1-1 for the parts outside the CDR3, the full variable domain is GAGVSQSPSNKVTEKGKDVELRCDPISGHTALYWYRQSLGQGLEFLIYFQGNSAPDKSGLPSDRFSAERTGGSVSTLTIQRTQQEDSAVYLCASSSIGDTEAFFGQGTRLTVV.

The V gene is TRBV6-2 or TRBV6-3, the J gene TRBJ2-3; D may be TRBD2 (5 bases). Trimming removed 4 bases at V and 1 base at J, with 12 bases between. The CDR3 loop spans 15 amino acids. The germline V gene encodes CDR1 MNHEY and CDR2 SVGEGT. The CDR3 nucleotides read TGTGCCAGCAGTTGGAGGACGTGGGGCACAGATACGCAGTATTTT. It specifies CASSWRTWGTDTQYF.

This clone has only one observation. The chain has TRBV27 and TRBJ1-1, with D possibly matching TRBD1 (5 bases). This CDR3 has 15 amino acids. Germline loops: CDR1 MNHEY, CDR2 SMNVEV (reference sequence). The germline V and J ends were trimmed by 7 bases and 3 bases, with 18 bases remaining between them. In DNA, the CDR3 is TGTGCCAGCAAGTTCCGCCGGGGGGGGGACACTGAAGCTTTCTTT. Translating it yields CASKFRRGGDTEAFF.

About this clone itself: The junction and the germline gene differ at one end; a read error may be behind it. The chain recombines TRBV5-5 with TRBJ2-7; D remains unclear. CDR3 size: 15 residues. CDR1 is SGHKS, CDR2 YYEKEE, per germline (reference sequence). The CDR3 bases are TGTGCCAGCAGCCCTCTCAATAGCCCTCCTTCCCGCCCAAATTTC. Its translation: CASSPLNSPPSRPNF.

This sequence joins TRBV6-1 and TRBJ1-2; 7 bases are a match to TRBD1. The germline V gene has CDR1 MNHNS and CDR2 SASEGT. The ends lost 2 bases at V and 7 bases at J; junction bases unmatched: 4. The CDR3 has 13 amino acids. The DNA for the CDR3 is TGTGCCAGCAGTGAACCACAGGGGAGTGGCTACACCTTC. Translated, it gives CASSEPQGSGYTF.

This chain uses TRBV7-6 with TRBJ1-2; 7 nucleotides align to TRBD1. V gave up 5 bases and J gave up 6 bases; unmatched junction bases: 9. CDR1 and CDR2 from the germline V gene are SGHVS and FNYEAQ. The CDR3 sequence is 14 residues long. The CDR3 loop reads CASSDLTGANGYTF. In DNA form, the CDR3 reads TGTGCCAGCAGCGACTTAACAGGGGCTAATGGCTACACCTTC. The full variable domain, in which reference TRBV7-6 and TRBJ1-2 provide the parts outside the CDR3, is GAGVSQSPRYKVTKRGQDVALRCDPISGHVSLYWYRQALGQGPEFLTYFNYEAQQDKSGLPNDRFSAERPEGSISTLTIQRTEQRDSAMYRCASSDLTGANGYTFGSGTRLTVV.

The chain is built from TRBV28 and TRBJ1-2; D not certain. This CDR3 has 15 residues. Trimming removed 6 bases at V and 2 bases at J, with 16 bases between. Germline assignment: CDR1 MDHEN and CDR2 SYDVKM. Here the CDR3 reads CASSFGRALNYGYTF. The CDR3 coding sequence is TGTGCCAGCAGCTTCGGGAGGGCCCTAAACTATGGCTACACCTTC.

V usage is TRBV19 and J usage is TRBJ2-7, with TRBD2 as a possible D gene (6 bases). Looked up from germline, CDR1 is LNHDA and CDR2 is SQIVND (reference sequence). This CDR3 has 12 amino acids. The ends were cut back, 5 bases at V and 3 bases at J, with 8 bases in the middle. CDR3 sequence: CASSPGLYEQYF. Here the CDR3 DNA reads TGTGCCAGTAGTCCGGGACTCTACGAGCAGTACTTC.

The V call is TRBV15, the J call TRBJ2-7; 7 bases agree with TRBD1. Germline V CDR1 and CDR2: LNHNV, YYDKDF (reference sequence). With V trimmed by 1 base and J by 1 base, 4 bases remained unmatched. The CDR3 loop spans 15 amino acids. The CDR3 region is CATSRGGGGSYEQYF. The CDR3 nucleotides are TGTGCCACCAGCAGAGGAGGGGGCGGGTCCTACGAGCAGTACTTC.

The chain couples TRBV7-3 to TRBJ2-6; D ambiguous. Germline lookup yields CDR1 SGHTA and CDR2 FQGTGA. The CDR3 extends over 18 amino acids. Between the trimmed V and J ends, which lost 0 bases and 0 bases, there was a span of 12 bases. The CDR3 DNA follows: TGTGCCAGCAGCTTAACAGGCAGATTAAACTCTGGGGCCAACGTCCTGACTTTC. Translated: CASSLTGRLNSGANVLTF.

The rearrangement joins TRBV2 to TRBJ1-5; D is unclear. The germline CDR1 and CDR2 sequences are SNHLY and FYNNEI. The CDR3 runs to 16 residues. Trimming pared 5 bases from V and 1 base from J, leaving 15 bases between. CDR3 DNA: TGTGCCAGCAGTTTCAGACACCTCGGGAGCAATCAGCCCCAGCATTTT. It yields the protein CASSFRHLGSNQPQHF.

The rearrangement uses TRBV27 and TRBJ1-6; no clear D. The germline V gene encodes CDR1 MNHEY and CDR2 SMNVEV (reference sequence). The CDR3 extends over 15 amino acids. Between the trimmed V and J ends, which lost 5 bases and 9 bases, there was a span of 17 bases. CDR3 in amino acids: CASSPGVGRFSPLHF. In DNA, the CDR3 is TGTGCCAGCAGTCCTGGGGTCGGGCGTTTTTCACCCCTCCACTTT.

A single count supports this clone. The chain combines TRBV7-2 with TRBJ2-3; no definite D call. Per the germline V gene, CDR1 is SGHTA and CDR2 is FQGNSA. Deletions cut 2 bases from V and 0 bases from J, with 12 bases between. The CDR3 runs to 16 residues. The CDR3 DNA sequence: TGTGCCAGCAGCTTAATATCCCGCTCCAGCACAGATACGCAGTATTTT. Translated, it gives CASSLISRSSTDTQYF.

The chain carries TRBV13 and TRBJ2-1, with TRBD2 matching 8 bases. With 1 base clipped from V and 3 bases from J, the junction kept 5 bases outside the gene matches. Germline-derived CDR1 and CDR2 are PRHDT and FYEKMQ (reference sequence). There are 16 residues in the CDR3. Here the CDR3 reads CASSLEGSGIYNEQFF. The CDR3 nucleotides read TGTGCCAGCAGCTTAGAAGGTAGCGGGATCTACAATGAGCAGTTCTTC.

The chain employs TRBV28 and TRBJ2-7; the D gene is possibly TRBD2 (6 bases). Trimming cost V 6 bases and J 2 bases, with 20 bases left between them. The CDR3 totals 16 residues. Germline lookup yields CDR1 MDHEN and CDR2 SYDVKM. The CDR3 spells CASSPTASSATYEQYF. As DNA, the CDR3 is TGTGCCAGCAGCCCAACTGCCTCTAGCGCGACCTACGAGCAGTACTTC.

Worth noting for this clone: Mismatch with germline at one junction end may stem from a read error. The CDR3 spells CASSSGNLYEQYF. CDR3 bases: TGTGCCAGCAGTAGCGGGAATCTCTACGAGCAGTACTTC. The V call is TRBV19, the J call TRBJ2-7, with 8 nucleotides matching TRBD2. The CDR3 loop spans 13 amino acids. CDR1 is LNHDA and CDR2 is SQIVND in the germline V gene (reference sequence).

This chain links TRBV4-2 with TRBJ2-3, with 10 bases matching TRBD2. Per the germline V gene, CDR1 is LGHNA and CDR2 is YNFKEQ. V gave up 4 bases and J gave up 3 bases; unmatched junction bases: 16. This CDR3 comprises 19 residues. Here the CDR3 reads CASSRLGASGRLGTDTQYF. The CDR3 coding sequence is TGTGCCAGCAGCCGATTAGGGGCTAGCGGGAGATTAGGGACAGATACGCAGTATTTT.

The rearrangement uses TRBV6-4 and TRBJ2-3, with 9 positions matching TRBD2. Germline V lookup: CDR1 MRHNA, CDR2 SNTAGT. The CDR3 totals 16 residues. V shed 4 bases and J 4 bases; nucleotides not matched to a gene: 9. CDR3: CASSAYGTSKADTQYF. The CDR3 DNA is TGTGCCAGCAGTGCCTACGGGACTAGCAAGGCAGATACGCAGTATTTT.

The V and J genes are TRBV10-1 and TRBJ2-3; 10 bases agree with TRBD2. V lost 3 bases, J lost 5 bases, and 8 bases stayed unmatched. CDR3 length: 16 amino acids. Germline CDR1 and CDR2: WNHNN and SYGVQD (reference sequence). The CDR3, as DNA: TGCGCCAGCAGTGATTCCACTAGCGGGACTTTAGATACGCAGTATTTT. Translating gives CASSDSTSGTLDTQYF.

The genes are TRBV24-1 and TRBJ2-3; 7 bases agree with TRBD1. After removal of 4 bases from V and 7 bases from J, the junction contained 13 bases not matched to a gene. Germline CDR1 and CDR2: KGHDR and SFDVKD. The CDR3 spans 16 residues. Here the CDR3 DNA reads TGTGCCACCAGTGACCGGACAGGCCGGACAGGTAATACGCAGTATTTT. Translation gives CATSDRTGRTGNTQYF.

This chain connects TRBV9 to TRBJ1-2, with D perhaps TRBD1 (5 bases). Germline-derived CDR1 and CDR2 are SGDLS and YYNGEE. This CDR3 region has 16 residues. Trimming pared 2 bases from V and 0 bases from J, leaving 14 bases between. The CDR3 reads CASSVSTAGSNYGYTF. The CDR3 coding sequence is TGTGCCAGCAGCGTTTCGACAGCCGGATCTAACTATGGCTACACCTTC.

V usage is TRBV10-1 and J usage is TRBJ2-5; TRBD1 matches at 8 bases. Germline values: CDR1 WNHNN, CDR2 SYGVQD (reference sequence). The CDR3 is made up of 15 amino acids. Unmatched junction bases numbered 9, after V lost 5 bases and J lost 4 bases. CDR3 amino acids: CASSPGPTGGETQYF. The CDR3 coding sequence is TGCGCCAGCAGTCCTGGGCCCACAGGGGGAGAGACCCAGTACTTC.

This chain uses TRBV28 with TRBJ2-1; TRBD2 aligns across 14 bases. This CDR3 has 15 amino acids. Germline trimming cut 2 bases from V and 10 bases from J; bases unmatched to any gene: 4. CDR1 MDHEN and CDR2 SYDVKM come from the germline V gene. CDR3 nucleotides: TGTGCCAGCAGTTTAGGGACTAGCGGGAGTTGGGAGCAGTTCTTC. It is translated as CASSLGTSGSWEQFF. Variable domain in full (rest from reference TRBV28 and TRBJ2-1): DVKVTQSSRYLVKRTGEKVFLECVQDMDHENMFWYRQDPGLGLRLIYFSYDVKMKEKGDIPEGYSVSREKKERFSLILESASTNQTSMYLCASSLGTSGSWEQFFGPGTRLTVL.

Here the CDR3 reads CASSLVQGGNTEAFF. As DNA, the CDR3 is TGTGCCAGCAGTTTAGTCCAGGGAGGGAACACTGAAGCTTTCTTT. The rearrangement uses TRBV28 and TRBJ1-1; D is perhaps TRBD1 (5 bases). Trimming stripped 2 bases from V and 1 base from J, with 11 bases between. The CDR3 length is 15 residues. In germline, CDR1 is MDHEN, CDR2 SYDVKM. The full variable domain, completed using reference TRBV28 and TRBJ1-1, is DVKVTQSSRYLVKRTGEKVFLECVQDMDHENMFWYRQDPGLGLRLIYFSYDVKMKEKGDIPEGYSVSREKKERFSLILESASTNQTSMYLCASSLVQGGNTEAFFGQGTRLTVV.

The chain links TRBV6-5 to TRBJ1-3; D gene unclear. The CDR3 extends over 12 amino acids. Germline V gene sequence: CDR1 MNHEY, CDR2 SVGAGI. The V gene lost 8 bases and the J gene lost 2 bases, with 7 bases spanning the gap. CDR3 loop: CASEGTGNTIYF. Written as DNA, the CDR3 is TGTGCCAGCGAGGGAACTGGAAACACCATATATTTT.